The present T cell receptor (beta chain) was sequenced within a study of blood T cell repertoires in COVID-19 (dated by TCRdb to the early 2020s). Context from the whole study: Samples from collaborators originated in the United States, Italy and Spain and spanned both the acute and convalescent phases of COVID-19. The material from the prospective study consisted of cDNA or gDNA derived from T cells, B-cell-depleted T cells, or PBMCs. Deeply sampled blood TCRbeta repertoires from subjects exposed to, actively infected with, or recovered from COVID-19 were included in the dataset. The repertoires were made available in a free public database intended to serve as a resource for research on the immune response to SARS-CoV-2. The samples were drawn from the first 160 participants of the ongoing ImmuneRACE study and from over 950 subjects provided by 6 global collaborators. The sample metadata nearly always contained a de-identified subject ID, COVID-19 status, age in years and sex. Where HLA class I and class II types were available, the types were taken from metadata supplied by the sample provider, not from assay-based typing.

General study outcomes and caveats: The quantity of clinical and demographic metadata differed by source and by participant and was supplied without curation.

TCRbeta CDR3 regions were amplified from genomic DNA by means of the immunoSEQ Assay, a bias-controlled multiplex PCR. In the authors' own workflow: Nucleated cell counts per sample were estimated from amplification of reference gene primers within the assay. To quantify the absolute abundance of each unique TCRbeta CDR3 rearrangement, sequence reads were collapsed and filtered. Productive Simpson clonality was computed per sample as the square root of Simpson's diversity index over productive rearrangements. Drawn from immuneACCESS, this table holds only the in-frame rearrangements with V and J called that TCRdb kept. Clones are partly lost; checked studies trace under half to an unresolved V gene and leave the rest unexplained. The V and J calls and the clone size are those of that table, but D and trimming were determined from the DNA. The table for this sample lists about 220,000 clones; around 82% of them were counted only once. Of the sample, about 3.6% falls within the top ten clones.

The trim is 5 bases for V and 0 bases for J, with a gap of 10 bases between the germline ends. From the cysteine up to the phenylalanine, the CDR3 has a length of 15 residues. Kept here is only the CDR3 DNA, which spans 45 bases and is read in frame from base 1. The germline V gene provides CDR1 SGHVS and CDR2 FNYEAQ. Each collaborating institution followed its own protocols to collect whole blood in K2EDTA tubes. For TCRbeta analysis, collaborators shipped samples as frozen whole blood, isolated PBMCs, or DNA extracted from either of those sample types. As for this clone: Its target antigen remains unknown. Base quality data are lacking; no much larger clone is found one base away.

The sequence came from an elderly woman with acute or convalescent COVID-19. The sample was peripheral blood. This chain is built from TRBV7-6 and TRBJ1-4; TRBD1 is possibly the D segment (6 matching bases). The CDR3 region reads CASSPRTATNEKLFF. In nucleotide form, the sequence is TGTGCCAGCAGCCCTCGGACAGCAACTAATGAAAAACTGTTTTTT.